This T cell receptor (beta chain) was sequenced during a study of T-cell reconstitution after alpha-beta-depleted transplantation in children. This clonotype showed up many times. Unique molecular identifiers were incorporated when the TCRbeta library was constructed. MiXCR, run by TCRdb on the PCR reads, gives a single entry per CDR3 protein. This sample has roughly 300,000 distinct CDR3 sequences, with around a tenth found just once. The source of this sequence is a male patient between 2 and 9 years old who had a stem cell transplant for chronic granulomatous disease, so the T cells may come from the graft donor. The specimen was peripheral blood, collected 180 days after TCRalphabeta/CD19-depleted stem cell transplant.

The CDR3 sequence: CASSIRDSTDTQYF. The DNA of the CDR3 is TGTGCCAGCAGCATTAGGGACAGCACAGATACGCAGTATTTT. This chain uses TRBV7-9 with TRBJ2-3; D assignment may be TRBD1 or TRBD2 (5 bases each). Deletions cut 5 bases from V and 0 bases from J, with 9 bases between. The CDR3 contains 14 residues. Germline V gene lookup returns CDR1 SEHNR and CDR2 FQNEAQ (reference sequence).